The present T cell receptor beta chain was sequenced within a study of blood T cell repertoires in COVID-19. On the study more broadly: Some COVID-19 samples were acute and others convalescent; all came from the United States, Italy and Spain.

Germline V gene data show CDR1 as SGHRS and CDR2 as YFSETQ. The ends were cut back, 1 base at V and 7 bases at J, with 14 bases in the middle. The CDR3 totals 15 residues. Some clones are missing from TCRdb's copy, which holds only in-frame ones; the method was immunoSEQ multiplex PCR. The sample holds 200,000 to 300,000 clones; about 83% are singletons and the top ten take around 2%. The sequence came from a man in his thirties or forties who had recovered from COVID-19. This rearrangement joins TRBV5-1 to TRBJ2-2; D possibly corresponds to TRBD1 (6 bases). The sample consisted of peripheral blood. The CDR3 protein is CASSLPRGGGGELFF. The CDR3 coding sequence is TGCGCCAGCAGCTTGCCCAGGGGCGGAGGCGGGGAGCTGTTTTTT. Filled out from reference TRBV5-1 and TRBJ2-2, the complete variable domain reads KAGVTQTPRYLIKTRGQQVTLSCSPISGHRSVSWYQQTPGQGLQFLFEYFSETQRNKGNFPGRFSGRQFSNSRSEMNVSTLELGDSALYLCASSLPRGGGGELFFGEGSRLTVL.